The T cell receptor beta chain described here comes from a study of CD8+ T cells in alopecia areata. In alopecia areata patients, both lesional scalp punch biopsies and peripheral blood were collected. Overall study findings and caveats: Patients shared TCRs less clearly than mice did, possibly owing to HLA. Sequences from scalp samples also cover resident alphabeta T cells of normal skin. Lesional scalp displayed greater clonality than normal scalp, most notably in alopecia totalis/universalis.

cDNA serving as the sequencing template came from extracted, reverse transcribed RNA. The repertoire was sequenced with immunoSEQ multiplex PCR; TCRdb's copy has only in-frame clones and lacks some. The sample has 200,000 to 250,000 clones, 50% to 60% seen once; the top ten hold more than 0.4%. This clone was found once. The antigen remains unidentified. The TCR sequence derives from a human donor with alopecia areata. The sequencing here drew on CD4+ T cells sorted from blood, taken at week 0.

The CDR3 DNA reads TGCAGCGTTGAAGATCTGGCAGGGGGCGTCGAAAAACTGTTTTTT. This gives the protein CSVEDLAGGVEKLFF. This sequence joins TRBV29-1 and TRBJ1-4, with 8 bases fitting TRBD1. From germline, CDR1 is SQVTM and CDR2 ANQGSEA. After removal of 0 bases from V and 8 bases from J, the junction contained 8 bases not matched to a gene. The CDR3 consists of 15 residues.